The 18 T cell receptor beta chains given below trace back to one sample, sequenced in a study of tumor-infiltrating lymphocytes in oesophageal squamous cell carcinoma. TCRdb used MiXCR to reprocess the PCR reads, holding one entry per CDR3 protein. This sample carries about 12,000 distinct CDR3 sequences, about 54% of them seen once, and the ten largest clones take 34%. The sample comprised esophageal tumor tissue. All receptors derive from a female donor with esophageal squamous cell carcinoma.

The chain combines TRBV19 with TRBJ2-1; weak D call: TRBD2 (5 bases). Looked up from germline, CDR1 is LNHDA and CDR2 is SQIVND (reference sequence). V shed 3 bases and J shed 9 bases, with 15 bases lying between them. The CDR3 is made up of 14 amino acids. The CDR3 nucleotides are TGTGCCAGTAGTATCACCGGGGTAGACGGTGAGCAGTTCTTC. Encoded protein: CASSITGVDGEQFF.

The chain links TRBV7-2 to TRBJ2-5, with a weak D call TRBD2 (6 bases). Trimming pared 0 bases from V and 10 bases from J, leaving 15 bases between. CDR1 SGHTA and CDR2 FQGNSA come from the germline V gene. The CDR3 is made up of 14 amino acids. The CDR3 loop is CASSLAPRSGGQYF. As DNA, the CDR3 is TGTGCCAGCAGCTTAGCACCCCGTTCCGGGGGCCAGTACTTC.

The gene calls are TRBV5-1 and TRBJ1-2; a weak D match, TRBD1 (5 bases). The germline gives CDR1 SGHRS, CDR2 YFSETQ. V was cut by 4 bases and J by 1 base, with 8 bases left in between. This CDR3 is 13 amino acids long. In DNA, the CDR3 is TGCGCCAGCAGCGCGGGACTTAACTATGGCTACACCTTC. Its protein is CASSAGLNYGYTF.

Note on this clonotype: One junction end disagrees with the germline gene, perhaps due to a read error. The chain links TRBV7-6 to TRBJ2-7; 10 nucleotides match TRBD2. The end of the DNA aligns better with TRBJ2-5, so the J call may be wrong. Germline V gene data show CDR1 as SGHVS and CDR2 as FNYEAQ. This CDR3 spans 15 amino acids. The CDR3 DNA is TGTGCTAGCAGCTTAGCGGGGGGCCTATCAGAGACCCAGTACTTC. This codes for CASSLAGGLSETQYF.

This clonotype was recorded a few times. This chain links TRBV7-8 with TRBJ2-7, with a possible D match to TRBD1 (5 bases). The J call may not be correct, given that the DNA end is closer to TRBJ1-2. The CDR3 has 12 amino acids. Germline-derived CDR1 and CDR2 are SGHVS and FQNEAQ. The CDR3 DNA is TGTGCCAGCAGCCGGGGACTTGGGGGCTACACCTTC. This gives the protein CASSRGLGGYTF.

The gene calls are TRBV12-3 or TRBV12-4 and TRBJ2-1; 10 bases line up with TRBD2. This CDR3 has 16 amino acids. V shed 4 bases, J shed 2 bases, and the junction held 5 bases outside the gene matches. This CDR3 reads CASSSPAGGTYNEQFF. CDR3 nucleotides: TGTGCCAGCAGTTCCCCAGCGGGAGGGACCTACAATGAGCAGTTCTTC.

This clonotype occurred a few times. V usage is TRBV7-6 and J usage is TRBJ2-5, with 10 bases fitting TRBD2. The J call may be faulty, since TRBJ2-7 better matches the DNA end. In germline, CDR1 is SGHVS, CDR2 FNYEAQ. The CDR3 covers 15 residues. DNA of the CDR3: TGTGCCAGCAGCTTAGGGCTAGCGGGAGTTTACGAGCAGTACTTC. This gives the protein CASSLGLAGVYEQYF.

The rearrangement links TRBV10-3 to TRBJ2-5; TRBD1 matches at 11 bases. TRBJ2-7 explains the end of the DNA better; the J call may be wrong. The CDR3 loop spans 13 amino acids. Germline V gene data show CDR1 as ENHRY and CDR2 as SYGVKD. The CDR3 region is CAMGDRGAYEQYF. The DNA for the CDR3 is TGTGCCATGGGGGACAGGGGGGCCTACGAGCAGTACTTC.

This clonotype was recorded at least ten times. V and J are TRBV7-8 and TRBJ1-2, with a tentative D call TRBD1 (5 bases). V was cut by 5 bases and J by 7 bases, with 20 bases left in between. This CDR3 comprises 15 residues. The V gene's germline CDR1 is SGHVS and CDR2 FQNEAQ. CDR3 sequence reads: CASSPTGTLRSGYTF. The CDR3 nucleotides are TGTGCCAGCAGCCCTACAGGAACCTTAAGGTCTGGCTACACCTTC.

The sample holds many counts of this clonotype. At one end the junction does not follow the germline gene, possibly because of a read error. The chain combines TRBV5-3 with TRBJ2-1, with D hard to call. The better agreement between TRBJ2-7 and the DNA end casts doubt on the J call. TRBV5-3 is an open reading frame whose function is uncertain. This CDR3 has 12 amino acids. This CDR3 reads CASSLVGYEQYF. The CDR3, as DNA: TGTGCCAGCAGCTTGGTTGGGTACGAGCAGTACTTC.

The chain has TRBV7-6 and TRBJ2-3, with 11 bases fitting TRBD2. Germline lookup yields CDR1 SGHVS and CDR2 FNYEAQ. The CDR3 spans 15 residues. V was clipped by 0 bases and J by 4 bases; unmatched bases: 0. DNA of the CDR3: TGTGCCAGCAGCTTAGCTAGCGGGAGGGCAGATACGCAGTATTTT. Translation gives CASSLASGRADTQYF.

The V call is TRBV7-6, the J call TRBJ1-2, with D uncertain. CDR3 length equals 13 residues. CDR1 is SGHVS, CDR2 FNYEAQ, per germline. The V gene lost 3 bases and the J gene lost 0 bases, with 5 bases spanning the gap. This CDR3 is CASSLDANYGYTF. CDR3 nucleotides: TGTGCCAGCAGCTTGGACGCTAACTATGGCTACACCTTC. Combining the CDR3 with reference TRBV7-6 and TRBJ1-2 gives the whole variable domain GAGVSQSPRYKVTKRGQDVALRCDPISGHVSLYWYRQALGQGPEFLTYFNYEAQQDKSGLPNDRFSAERPEGSISTLTIQRTEQRDSAMYRCASSLDANYGYTFGSGTRLTVV.

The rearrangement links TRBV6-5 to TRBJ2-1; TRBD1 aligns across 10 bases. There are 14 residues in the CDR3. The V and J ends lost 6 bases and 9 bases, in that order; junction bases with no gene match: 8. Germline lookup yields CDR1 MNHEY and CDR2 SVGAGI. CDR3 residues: CASRMPGTGAEQFF. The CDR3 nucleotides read TGTGCCAGCAGAATGCCCGGGACAGGGGCTGAGCAGTTCTTC.

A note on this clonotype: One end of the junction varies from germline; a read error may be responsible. The CDR3 protein is CASRTGTNTGELFF. The CDR3 coding sequence is TGTGCCAGCAGAACGGGAACGAACACCGGGGAGCTGTTCTTC. The V call is TRBV6-6, the J call TRBJ2-1, with D possibly matching TRBD2 (5 bases). Germline CDR1 MNHNY, CDR2 SVGAGI (reference sequence). The CDR3 spans 14 residues.

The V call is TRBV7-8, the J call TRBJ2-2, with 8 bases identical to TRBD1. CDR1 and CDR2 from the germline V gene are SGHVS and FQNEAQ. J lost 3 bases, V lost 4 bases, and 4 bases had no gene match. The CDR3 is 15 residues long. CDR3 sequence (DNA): TGTGCCAGCAGCTCTGACAGGGGTTACACCGGGGAGCTGTTTTTT. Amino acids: CASSSDRGYTGELFF.

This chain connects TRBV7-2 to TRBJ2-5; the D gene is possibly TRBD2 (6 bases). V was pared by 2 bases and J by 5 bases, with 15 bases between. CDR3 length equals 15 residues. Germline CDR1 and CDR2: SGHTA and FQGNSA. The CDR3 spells CASSLRRVGRETQYF. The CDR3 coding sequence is TGTGCCAGCAGCTTACGGAGGGTAGGACGGGAGACCCAGTACTTC.

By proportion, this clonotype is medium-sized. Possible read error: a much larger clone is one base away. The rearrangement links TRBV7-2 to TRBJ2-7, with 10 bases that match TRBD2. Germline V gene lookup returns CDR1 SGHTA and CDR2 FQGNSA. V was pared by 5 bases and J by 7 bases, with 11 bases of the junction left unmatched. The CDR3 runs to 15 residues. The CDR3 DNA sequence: TGTGCCAGCAGCGTCACTAGCGGGGTTAACAATGAGCAGTACTTC. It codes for CASSVTSGVNNEQYF.

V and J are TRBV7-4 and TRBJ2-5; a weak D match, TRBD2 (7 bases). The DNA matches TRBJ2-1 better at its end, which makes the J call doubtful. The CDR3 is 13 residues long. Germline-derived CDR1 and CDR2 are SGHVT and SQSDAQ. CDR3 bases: TGTGCCAGCAGCTTGGGGGGGGGCGATGAGCAGTTCTTC. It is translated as CASSLGGGDEQFF.